Below are 30 T cell receptor beta chains sequenced from a single sample in a study of blood T cells in healthy people across ages. Using a J-beta primer mix together with a sample-barcoded 5' primer, a second PCR was run for roughly 7 to 12 cycles. TCRdb reprocessed the 5' RACE reads via MiXCR and lists one record per CDR3 protein. The sample shows 1.5 million to 2 million distinct CDR3 sequences, 28% of them seen only once. Material: blood. The receptors originated from a woman aged 30 to 39 in good health.

The V gene is TRBV14, the J gene TRBJ2-5, with D hard to call. The end of the DNA aligns better with TRBJ2-7, so the J call may be wrong. Germline CDR1 is SGHDN and CDR2 is FVKESK. This CDR3 is 19 amino acids long. The CDR3 DNA follows: TGTGCCAGCAGCCCGAAGACACGTAAGTCGGAGAGTTTAACCTACGAGCAGTACTTC. Its translation is CASSPKTRKSESLTYEQYF.

This clonotype was seen more than once but under ten times. The gene calls are TRBV28 and TRBJ1-1; no clear D gene. Trimming pared 2 bases from V and 4 bases from J, leaving 17 bases between. The CDR3 has 16 residues. Germline CDR1 reads MDHEN; CDR2 reads SYDVKM. CDR3 in amino acids: CASSLRQRGWGTEAFF. The CDR3 nucleotides read TGTGCCAGCAGTTTAAGGCAACGGGGATGGGGCACTGAAGCTTTCTTT. The variable domain in full, with the rest retrieved from reference TRBV28 and TRBJ1-1, is DVKVTQSSRYLVKRTGEKVFLECVQDMDHENMFWYRQDPGLGLRLIYFSYDVKMKEKGDIPEGYSVSREKKERFSLILESASTNQTSMYLCASSLRQRGWGTEAFFGQGTRLTVV.

This clonotype occurred once. This chain uses TRBV14 with TRBJ2-5, with TRBD2 as a possible D gene (5 bases). V was cut by 2 bases and J by 5 bases, with 12 bases left in between. The CDR3 spans 14 residues. Germline V gives CDR1 SGHDN, CDR2 FVKESK. CDR3 sequence reads: CASSQTQVAETQYF. CDR3 DNA: TGTGCCAGCAGCCAAACCCAGGTAGCGGAGACCCAGTACTTC. The full variable domain, rest sourced from reference TRBV14 and TRBJ2-5, is EAGVTQFPSHSVIEKGQTVTLRCDPISGHDNLYWYRRVMGKEIKFLLHFVKESKQDESGMPNNRFLAERTGGTYSTLKVQPAELEDSGVYFCASSQTQVAETQYFGPGTRLLVL.

This clonotype showed up just a few times. This chain connects TRBV14 to TRBJ2-7, with 7 bases matching TRBD2. The CDR3 extends over 15 amino acids. V lost 2 bases and J lost 2; bases outside the gene matches: 6. Germline CDR1 reads SGHDN; CDR2 reads FVKESK. CDR3 sequence: CASSQPSGTAYEQYF. The CDR3 DNA follows: TGTGCCAGCAGCCAACCCAGCGGGACGGCCTACGAGCAGTACTTC.

The V gene is TRBV6-6, the J gene TRBJ2-7, with D tentatively TRBD1 or TRBD2 (6 bases each). Trimming took 8 bases from V and 3 from J, leaving 14 bases between them. This CDR3 is 13 amino acids long. Germline lookup yields CDR1 MNHNY and CDR2 SVGAGI (reference sequence). CDR3 protein: CASGGDIDYEQYF. CDR3 nucleotides: TGTGCCAGCGGAGGGGACATAGACTACGAGCAGTACTTC.

The gene calls are TRBV20-1 and TRBJ1-6; a possible D gene is TRBD1 (6 bases). The CDR3 spans 14 residues. Trimming pared 2 bases from V and 5 bases from J, leaving 10 bases between. Germline V gives CDR1 DFQATT, CDR2 SNEGSKA (reference sequence). The CDR3 protein is CSARRTANNSPLHF. The CDR3 region has the DNA TGCAGTGCTAGACGGACAGCAAATAATTCACCCCTCCACTTT.

In the case of this clonotype: This sequence may be a read error, since a much larger clone differs from it by one base. This chain joins TRBV12-3 or TRBV12-4 and TRBJ2-5; D gene uncertain. The CDR3 sequence is 13 residues long. CDR3 in DNA: TGTACCAGCAGCCCACCTGATCAAGAGACCCAGTACTTC. Its protein is CTSSPPDQETQYF.

This clonotype was counted at least ten times. The CDR3 sequence: CSPSLRGQETQYF. CDR3 coding DNA: TGCAGCCCCAGCCTCAGGGGCCAAGAGACCCAGTACTTC. The chain employs TRBV20-1 and TRBJ2-5, with TRBD1 as a possible D gene (6 bases). Germline values: CDR1 DFQATT, CDR2 SNEGSKA (reference sequence). This CDR3 region has 13 residues.

The chain combines TRBV10-3 with TRBJ2-1; D may be TRBD1 or TRBD2 (5 bases each). Germline CDR1 and CDR2: ENHRY and SYGVKD. The CDR3 runs to 14 residues. Trimming stripped 5 bases from V and 9 bases from J, with 17 bases between. The CDR3: CAISPPEDTREQFF. The CDR3 DNA follows: TGTGCCATCAGTCCACCGGAGGACACGCGTGAGCAGTTCTTC.

This sequence joins TRBV19 and TRBJ2-1; the D gene could be TRBD1 or TRBD2 (6 bases each). CDR3 length: 14 amino acids. The V gene's germline CDR1 is LNHDA and CDR2 SQIVND (reference sequence). V gave up 7 bases and J gave up 5 bases, with 15 bases separating them. CDR3 DNA sequence: TGTGCCAGTAATATTGAGGGGGGACACAATGAGCAGTTCTTC. The encoded protein is CASNIEGGHNEQFF.

The sample holds many counts of this clonotype. J is TRBJ2-5 and V is TRBV7-9; D remains ambiguous. The CDR3 covers 13 residues. In germline, CDR1 is SEHNR, CDR2 FQNEAQ (reference sequence). Trimming stripped 5 bases from V and 5 bases from J, with 12 bases between. DNA of the CDR3: TGTGCCAGCAGCCTGGGCGGATGGGAGACCCAGTACTTC. Protein product: CASSLGGWETQYF.

This clonotype appeared a single time. This chain joins TRBV15 and TRBJ2-1; no clear D gene. V lost 4 bases and J lost 3, with 13 bases in between. Germline V lookup: CDR1 LNHNV, CDR2 YYDKDF (reference sequence). CDR3 length: 15 amino acids. This chain's CDR3 is CATSTSPSLYNEQFF. Written as DNA, the CDR3 is TGTGCCACCAGCACCTCGCCCAGTCTCTACAATGAGCAGTTCTTC.

Ten or more counts support this clonotype. The genes are TRBV6-5 and TRBJ1-6; possible D gene TRBD1, 6 bases. Germline CDR1 is MNHEY and CDR2 is SVGAGI. CDR3 length: 14 residues. V lost 5 bases, J lost 8 bases, and 13 bases lay in between. In DNA, the CDR3 is TGTGCCAGCAGTGCTGGACAGCGCGATTCACCCCTCCACTTT. This encodes CASSAGQRDSPLHF.

This clonotype came up a few times. The V gene is TRBV20-1, the J gene TRBJ1-2; 7 bases match TRBD1. Germline V gene data show CDR1 as DFQATT and CDR2 as SNEGSKA (reference sequence). The CDR3 has 14 amino acids. With 6 bases clipped from V and 7 bases from J, the junction kept 14 bases outside the gene matches. DNA of the CDR3: TGCAGTGCCGAGGGACAGTCTCCCCGACTTGGCTACACCTTC. This encodes CSAEGQSPRLGYTF.

The chain links TRBV5-1 to TRBJ2-7; a weak D match, TRBD1 (5 bases). CDR1 and CDR2 (germline): SGHRS, YFSETQ. The germline V and J ends were trimmed by 1 base and 4 bases, with 12 bases remaining between them. The CDR3 covers 14 residues. For the CDR3, the DNA is TGCGCCAGCAGCTTGACAGGCCCTAGATACGAGCAGTACTTC. It encodes CASSLTGPRYEQYF.

V usage is TRBV19 and J usage is TRBJ1-5, with D perhaps TRBD1 (5 bases). V was pared by 5 bases and J by 0 bases, with 14 bases between. Germline CDR1 reads LNHDA; CDR2 reads SQIVND (reference sequence). The CDR3 has 16 residues. The DNA for the CDR3 is TGTGCCAGTAGTTTGATGACAGCGATTAGCAATCAGCCCCAGCATTTT. It encodes CASSLMTAISNQPQHF.

V gene TRBV15 combines with J gene TRBJ1-5; D remains ambiguous. Germline V gives CDR1 LNHNV, CDR2 YYDKDF (reference sequence). Trimming removed 3 bases from V and 5 bases from J, with 8 bases in between. This CDR3 region has 13 residues. Written as DNA, the CDR3 is TGTGCCACCAGCAGTCAAACCCATCAGCCCCAGCATTTT. This sequence encodes CATSSQTHQPQHF. The whole variable domain, remainder taken from reference TRBV15 and TRBJ1-5, is DAMVIQNPRYQVTQFGKPVTLSCSQTLNHNVMYWYQQKSSQAPKLLFHYYDKDFNNEADTPDNFQSRRPNTSFCFLDIRSPGLGDTAMYLCATSSQTHQPQHFGDGTRLSIL.

The chain couples TRBV20-1 to TRBJ2-5; TRBD2 matches at 11 bases. The germline V gene encodes CDR1 DFQATT and CDR2 SNEGSKA (reference sequence). The CDR3 loop spans 18 amino acids. J lost 2 bases, V lost 0 bases, and 11 bases had no gene match. Here the CDR3 reads CSARDSLAGGPGQETQYF. The CDR3, as DNA: TGCAGTGCTAGAGATAGCCTAGCGGGAGGACCGGGGCAAGAGACCCAGTACTTC.

A note on this clonotype: A much larger clone sits a single nucleotide away, making a read error possible. The rearrangement links TRBV2 to TRBJ2-5; TRBD2 aligns across 7 bases. The CDR3 has 13 amino acids. V was clipped by 6 bases and J by 11 bases; unmatched bases: 12. Per germline, CDR1 SNHLY and CDR2 FYNNEI. The CDR3 is CASSTSEYNEQYF. The CDR3 DNA reads TGTGCCAGCAGCACTAGCGAATACAATGAGCAGTACTTC.

This clonotype was counted only a few times. The rearrangement links TRBV6-1 to TRBJ2-7; 10 nucleotides agree with TRBD1. Germline assignment: CDR1 MNHNS and CDR2 SASEGT. J gave up 0 bases and V 7 bases, and 15 bases lay outside the gene matches. The CDR3 consists of 18 residues. The DNA for the CDR3 is TGTGCCAGCACACAGATAAATCCGGGACAGGGGTACTCCTACGAGCAGTACTTC. Encoded protein: CASTQINPGQGYSYEQYF.

The genes are TRBV5-6 and TRBJ2-2; D is undetermined. The CDR3 has 16 residues. V was pared by 2 bases and J by 1 base, with 12 bases between. The germline V gene encodes CDR1 SGHDT and CDR2 YYEEEE. The CDR3 region is CASSLSLRMNTGELFF. Here the CDR3 DNA reads TGTGCCAGCAGCTTATCTTTGAGAATGAACACCGGGGAGCTGTTTTTT.

This clonotype has only a few counts. The rearrangement uses TRBV12-3 or TRBV12-4 and TRBJ2-6, with 7 bases that match TRBD1. This CDR3 comprises 18 residues. V was pared by 5 bases and J by 0 bases, with 10 bases of the junction left unmatched. CDR3 nucleotides: TGTGCCAGCAGTCCTGTGAAGGGGGCAATCTCTGGGGCCAACGTCCTGACTTTC. Translation: CASSPVKGAISGANVLTF.

This clonotype was seen a few times. The rearrangement joins TRBV6-2 or TRBV6-3 to TRBJ2-7; D unclear. The V end lost 1 base, the J end lost 2 bases, and 9 bases lay between the germline ends. Germline-derived CDR1 and CDR2 are MNHEY and SVGEGT. This CDR3 has 14 residues. As DNA, the CDR3 is TGTGCCAGCAGTTACTGGGGAAGTACCTACGAGCAGTACTTC. Translating it yields CASSYWGSTYEQYF.

This clonotype was seen more than once but under ten times. V usage is TRBV28 and J usage is TRBJ2-7; perhaps TRBD1 as D (6 bases). This CDR3 has 15 amino acids. V lost 5 bases, J lost 0 bases, and 14 bases lay in between. The germline gives CDR1 MDHEN, CDR2 SYDVKM. The CDR3 DNA is TGTGCCAGCAGTGCCCCCGGGACACTCTCCTACGAGCAGTACTTC. This codes for CASSAPGTLSYEQYF.

V gene TRBV7-6 combines with J gene TRBJ2-3, with 10 bases that match TRBD1. Trimming removed 6 bases from V and 5 bases from J; junction bases left unmatched: 11. CDR1 and CDR2 from the germline V gene are SGHVS and FNYEAQ. This CDR3 is built from 16 residues. The CDR3 DNA reads TGTGCCAGCAGTCCCCAGGGACAGGGGTTGGGAGATACGCAGTATTTT. This encodes CASSPQGQGLGDTQYF.

V gene TRBV9 combines with J gene TRBJ2-5; 8 bases align to TRBD2. The CDR3 has 15 amino acids. CDR1 and CDR2 (germline): SGDLS, YYNGEE. Trimming removed 0 bases from V and 2 bases from J; junction bases left unmatched: 3. The CDR3 region has the DNA TGTGCCAGCAGCGTAGGGACTAGCAATCAAGAGACCCAGTACTTC. As protein: CASSVGTSNQETQYF. The complete variable domain, with remaining parts taken from reference TRBV9 and TRBJ2-5, reads DSGVTQTPKHLITATGQRVTLRCSPRSGDLSVYWYQQSLDQGLQFLIQYYNGEERAKGNILERFSAQQFPDLHSELNLSSLELGDSALYFCASSVGTSNQETQYFGPGTRLLVL.

The V call is TRBV16, the J call TRBJ1-1, with a weak D call TRBD1 (5 bases). V lost 5 bases, J lost 1 base, and 11 bases lay in between. CDR3 length equals 14 residues. Germline CDR1 reads KGHSY; CDR2 reads FQNENV. CDR3 residues: CASSGGDANTEAFF. The CDR3 DNA follows: TGTGCCAGCAGCGGGGGGGATGCGAACACTGAAGCTTTCTTT.

This chain uses TRBV2 with TRBJ2-1; D is possibly TRBD1 (5 bases). Germline loops: CDR1 SNHLY, CDR2 FYNNEI. The CDR3 is 15 amino acids. V was cut by 1 base and J by 6 bases, with 13 bases left in between. CDR3 DNA sequence: TGTGCCAGCAGTGAAGTTCGAGGACAAACCAATGAGCAGTTCTTC. Its protein is CASSEVRGQTNEQFF.

The chain has TRBV12-3 or TRBV12-4 and TRBJ1-1, with D possibly TRBD1 on 6 matching bases. The CDR3 sequence is 13 residues long. V was cut by 1 base and J by 7 bases, with 10 bases left in between. As DNA, the CDR3 is TGTGCCAGCAGTTTAGGGACAGAAGATGAAGCTTTCTTT. As protein: CASSLGTEDEAFF.

The chain couples TRBV13 to TRBJ2-7; 9 bases are shared with TRBD2. CDR3 length: 17 residues. Looked up from germline, CDR1 is PRHDT and CDR2 is FYEKMQ (reference sequence). The V and J ends lost 0 bases and 3 bases, in that order; junction bases with no gene match: 9. The CDR3 sequence: CASSLGASGTWNYEQYF. Written as DNA, the CDR3 is TGTGCCAGCAGCTTAGGGGCTAGCGGGACATGGAACTACGAGCAGTACTTC.